These 30 T cell receptor beta chains originate from one sample sequenced in a study of identical twins. Using its own MiXCR run on the 5' RACE reads, TCRdb lists one record per CDR3 protein. The profile shows a few hundred thousand distinct CDR3 sequences, less than 9% of them singletons. Separately, the same data were catalogued under a study of yellow fever vaccine responses in identical twins.

The specimen sequenced was memory (CD45RO+) T cells sorted from blood. These receptors came from a woman under 30 in good health.

The chain joins TRBV6-5 to TRBJ1-6; 7 nucleotides match TRBD1. The CDR3 length is 13 residues. Trimming cost V 7 bases and J 6 bases; bases outside gene matches: 3. The germline V gene has CDR1 MNHEY and CDR2 SVGAGI. The CDR3 DNA sequence: TGTGCCAGCAATTGGGACAGTAATTCACCCCTCCACTTT. Translation gives CASNWDSNSPLHF.

This rearrangement joins TRBV3-1 to TRBJ2-1; 10 bases align to TRBD2. CDR1 and CDR2 (germline): LGHDT, YNNKEL (reference sequence). The CDR3 is 16 amino acids. The V segment lost 1 base and the J segment 7 bases; nucleotides outside the gene matches: 7. The CDR3 region has the DNA TGTGCCAGCAGCCAAGCCCTAGCGGGAGTAGGTAATGAGCAGTTCTTC. It encodes CASSQALAGVGNEQFF.

The chain joins TRBV10-1 to TRBJ2-3; the D gene is possibly TRBD2 (6 bases). Germline CDR1 is WNHNN and CDR2 is SYGVQD (reference sequence). The CDR3 loop spans 16 amino acids. The V end was cut by 0 bases, the J end by 0 bases, with 10 bases between. The CDR3 nucleotides read TGCGCCAGCAGTGAGTCTCGGACTATTAGCACAGATACGCAGTATTTT. It codes for CASSESRTISTDTQYF.

This clonotype was detected many times. The chain uses TRBV24-1 and TRBJ1-5, with TRBD1 matching 7 bases. V was clipped by 4 bases and J by 6 bases; unmatched bases: 11. This CDR3 contains 16 residues. Germline V gene sequence: CDR1 KGHDR, CDR2 SFDVKD. CDR3 sequence: CATSDRGQSPGQPQHF. DNA for the CDR3: TGTGCCACCAGTGACCGGGGACAGTCACCAGGTCAGCCCCAGCATTTT.

In its sample, this clonotype was seen a few times. The chain combines TRBV12-3 or TRBV12-4 with TRBJ1-2, with 9 bases that match TRBD1. The V segment lost 2 bases and the J segment 7 bases; nucleotides outside the gene matches: 8. This CDR3 is 15 amino acids long. The CDR3 nucleotides read TGTGCCAGCAGTTTATTAGGTCCACAGGGGGCTGGCTACACCTTC. Protein sequence: CASSLLGPQGAGYTF.

This rearrangement joins TRBV28 to TRBJ2-1; TRBD2 aligns across 8 bases. CDR1 MDHEN and CDR2 SYDVKM come from the germline V gene. CDR3 length equals 15 residues. The V segment lost 5 bases and the J segment 5 bases; nucleotides outside the gene matches: 8. The CDR3 spells CASSPAGGKHNEQFF. The CDR3 DNA reads TGTGCCAGCAGTCCTGCGGGGGGTAAGCACAATGAGCAGTTCTTC.

The CDR3 sequence is CATSDRTGRQFF. The CDR3 nucleotides are TGTGCCACCAGTGATCGGACAGGCCGTCAGTTCTTC. The rearrangement links TRBV24-1 to TRBJ2-1; 7 bases match TRBD1. V trimming: 3 bases; J trimming: 13 bases; junction bases outside the gene matches: 5. The CDR3 runs 12 residues. Germline loops: CDR1 KGHDR, CDR2 SFDVKD.

In this sample, this clonotype turned up a few times. The chain links TRBV7-9 to TRBJ2-1, with TRBD1 matching over 10 bases. The CDR3 covers 15 residues. The germline V gene encodes CDR1 SEHNR and CDR2 FQNEAQ (reference sequence). The ends lost 5 bases at V and 3 bases at J; junction bases unmatched: 4. This CDR3 is CASSPWDRGYNEQFF. The CDR3 DNA is TGTGCCAGCAGCCCGTGGGACAGGGGCTACAATGAGCAGTTCTTC.

With regard to this clonotype: A much larger clonotype is one base distant, so this may be a read error. The chain uses TRBV7-9 and TRBJ2-1; the match to TRBD1 covers 9 bases. The CDR3 has 16 residues. Germline-derived CDR1 and CDR2 are SEHNR and FQNEAQ (reference sequence). The ends lost 5 bases at V and 7 bases at J; junction bases unmatched: 12. For the CDR3, the DNA is TGTGCCAGCAGCATATCTCGGACAGGGGACTGGAATGAGCAGTTCTTC. This sequence encodes CASSISRTGDWNEQFF.

The rearrangement uses TRBV5-1 and TRBJ2-1, with a tentative D call TRBD2 (7 bases). The CDR3 covers 14 residues. CDR1 SGHRS and CDR2 YFSETQ come from the germline V gene. V dropped 2 bases and J dropped 9 bases, with 15 bases sitting between them. CDR3 sequence: CASSLRGGAGEQFF. CDR3 DNA sequence: TGCGCCAGCAGCTTAAGAGGGGGGGCGGGTGAGCAGTTCTTC.

This clonotype has a count of ten or more. The V and J genes are TRBV25-1 and TRBJ2-1, with TRBD1 matching 10 bases. CDR3 length: 18 amino acids. V was pared by 2 bases and J by 4 bases, with 11 bases of the junction left unmatched. The germline V gene has CDR1 MGHDK and CDR2 SYGVNS. The CDR3 sequence is CASSESPGTGDSYNEQFF. The CDR3 bases are TGTGCCAGCAGTGAAAGTCCCGGGACAGGGGACTCTTACAATGAGCAGTTCTTC. The full variable domain, rest sourced from reference TRBV25-1 and TRBJ2-1, is EADIYQTPRYLVIGTGKKITLECSQTMGHDKMYWYQQDPGMELHLIHYSYGVNSTEKGDLSSESTVSRIRTEHFPLTLESARPSHTSQYLCASSESPGTGDSYNEQFFGPGTRLTVL.

The V gene is TRBV28, the J gene TRBJ2-7; tentative D call: TRBD1 (6 bases). The CDR3 extends over 14 amino acids. The ends were cut back, 4 bases at V and 3 bases at J, with 13 bases in the middle. Germline-derived CDR1 and CDR2 are MDHEN and SYDVKM. This CDR3 reads CASSSSGTNYEQYF. As DNA, the CDR3 is TGTGCCAGCAGTTCCTCCGGGACAAACTACGAGCAGTACTTC.

Comments on this clonotype: One base away lies a much larger clone, so this may be a sequencing read error. The CDR3 DNA follows: TGTGCCACACTAAACAGGGGGCTTCCCACCGGGGAGCTGTTTTTT. Encoded protein: CATLNRGLPTGELFF. The chain carries TRBV12-3 or TRBV12-4 and TRBJ2-2; 9 bases match TRBD1. V lost 10 bases, J lost 4 bases, and 10 bases stayed unmatched. The CDR3 sequence is 15 residues long.

This clonotype was picked up many times. The chain uses TRBV12-3 or TRBV12-4 and TRBJ2-7; D is possibly TRBD1 or TRBD2 (6 bases each). The V end lost 3 bases, the J end lost 7 bases, and 19 bases lay between the germline ends. The CDR3 runs 15 residues. The CDR3: CASSFGGGLRMEQYF. The DNA for the CDR3 is TGTGCCAGCAGTTTCGGAGGGGGACTGAGGATGGAGCAGTACTTC.

The sample holds one count of this clonotype. The CDR3 region is CASTQPGVQMQYF. The CDR3 bases are TGTGCCAGCACCCAACCAGGAGTTCAGATGCAGTACTTC. V usage is TRBV5-6 and J usage is TRBJ2-7; no clear D gene. The CDR3 loop spans 13 amino acids. Trimming removed 6 bases from V and 9 bases from J, with 19 bases in between. The germline V gene encodes CDR1 SGHDT and CDR2 YYEEEE. Combining the CDR3 with reference TRBV5-6 and TRBJ2-7 gives the whole variable domain DAGVTQSPTHLIKTRGQQVTLRCSPKSGHDTVSWYQQALGQGPQFIFQYYEEEERQRGNFPDRFSGHQFPNYSSELNVNALLLGDSALYLCASTQPGVQMQYFGPGTRLTVT.

This clonotype has a handful of counts. The chain is built from TRBV10-3 and TRBJ2-7, with D maybe TRBD2 (6 bases). Germline loops: CDR1 ENHRY, CDR2 SYGVKD. The CDR3 runs 15 residues. Deletions cut 2 bases from V and 5 bases from J, with 16 bases between. The CDR3 spells CAISETLTSFHEQYF. DNA for the CDR3: TGTGCCATCAGTGAGACCCTAACTAGCTTTCACGAGCAGTACTTC.

This chain links TRBV6-6 with TRBJ1-2, with D uncertain. V was cut by 8 bases and J by 3 bases, with 10 bases left in between. Germline CDR1 reads MNHNY; CDR2 reads SVGAGI (reference sequence). The CDR3 is made up of 12 amino acids. For the CDR3, the DNA is TGTGCCAGCGGCAGAGGAGACTATGGCTACACCTTC. Its protein product is CASGRGDYGYTF.

This chain connects TRBV3-1 to TRBJ2-7; D remains ambiguous. Germline CDR1 LGHDT, CDR2 YNNKEL (reference sequence). Trimming pared 3 bases from V and 1 base from J, leaving 4 bases between. The CDR3 contains 12 residues. The CDR3 bases are TGTGCCAGCAGCCAGCTATCCTACGAGCAGTACTTC. Translation gives CASSQLSYEQYF.

In the case of this clonotype: At one end the junction does not follow the germline gene, possibly because of a read error. The chain uses TRBV7-2 and TRBJ2-1; the match to TRBD2 covers 10 bases. There are 15 residues in the CDR3. Germline V lookup: CDR1 SGHTA, CDR2 FQGNSA. The CDR3 DNA sequence: TGTGCCAGCAGTCCACCTAGCGGGAGATACAAAGAGCAGTTCTTC. Translated: CASSPPSGRYKEQFF.

This clonotype was observed at least ten times. The V gene is TRBV7-3, the J gene TRBJ2-2, with D unclear. CDR1 and CDR2 (germline): SGHTA, FQGTGA. With 5 bases removed from V and 6 bases from J, the gap between germline ends came to 7 bases. This CDR3 comprises 12 residues. This chain's CDR3 is CASSMSPGELFF. As DNA, the CDR3 is TGTGCCAGCAGCATGTCACCCGGGGAGCTGTTTTTT.

The chain combines TRBV6-1 with TRBJ2-7, with D hard to call. V lost 8 bases and J 7 bases, leaving 9 bases between the germline ends. This CDR3 has 10 residues. In germline, CDR1 is MNHNS, CDR2 SASEGT. CDR3 bases: TGTGCCAGCGGCCTCTGGGAGCAGTACGTC. It yields the protein CASGLWEQYV.

This clonotype was seen many times. The chain uses TRBV27 and TRBJ2-3; the D gene is possibly TRBD2 (6 bases). With 5 bases removed from V and 1 base from J, the gap between germline ends came to 13 bases. Per the germline V gene, CDR1 is MNHEY and CDR2 is SMNVEV (reference sequence). The CDR3 covers 15 residues. This CDR3 is CASSPSTGGTDTQYF. The CDR3 DNA reads TGTGCCAGCAGTCCATCGACGGGAGGCACAGATACGCAGTATTTT.

In this sample, this clonotype turned up a few times. The genes are TRBV3-1 and TRBJ2-3; D not certain. This CDR3 has 15 residues. CDR1 is LGHDT, CDR2 YNNKEL, per germline (reference sequence). The germline V and J ends were trimmed by 4 bases and 2 bases, with 13 bases remaining between them. The CDR3 reads CASSPDGRNTDTQYF. CDR3 DNA: TGTGCCAGCAGCCCGGACGGGCGGAACACAGATACGCAGTATTTT.

The CDR3 loop is CASSQWTGTGNTIYF. The CDR3 DNA sequence: TGTGCCAGCAGCCAATGGACAGGGACGGGAAACACCATATATTTT. This chain joins TRBV14 and TRBJ1-3; 8 bases fit TRBD1. With 2 bases clipped from V and 4 bases from J, the junction kept 4 bases outside the gene matches. The CDR3 runs 15 residues. Germline CDR1 and CDR2: SGHDN and FVKESK.

This clonotype occurred many times. The V and J genes are TRBV7-6 and TRBJ1-6; possibly TRBD1 for D (6 bases). Germline values: CDR1 SGHVS, CDR2 FNYEAQ. This CDR3 is 15 amino acids long. The ends were cut back, 0 bases at V and 8 bases at J, with 11 bases in the middle. The CDR3 DNA sequence: TGTGCCAGCAGCTTAGCTCGGACAGCTGATTCACCCCTCCACTTT. Translating it yields CASSLARTADSPLHF.

The table lists this clonotype with a few counts. CDR3 in DNA: TGTGCCAGCAGTTTATTAGCATTGCTAGCGGGCTCCTACAATGAGCAGTTCTTC. It is translated as CASSLLALLAGSYNEQFF. This sequence joins TRBV28 and TRBJ2-1, with 8 bases identical to TRBD2. Germline loops: CDR1 MDHEN, CDR2 SYDVKM. CDR3 length: 18 residues. Trimming removed 1 base from V and 0 bases from J; junction bases left unmatched: 8.

This clonotype appeared many times. V is TRBV10-2 and J is TRBJ2-1, with 7 bases matching TRBD1. Germline loops: CDR1 WSHSY, CDR2 SAAADI. The CDR3 runs to 15 residues. Germline trimming cut 3 bases from V and 3 bases from J; bases unmatched to any gene: 5. The CDR3 region has the DNA TGCGCCAGCAGTGACGCAGGGGGTCGCTACAATGAGCAGTTCTTC. Amino acids: CASSDAGGRYNEQFF.

This clonotype was observed many times. The V and J genes are TRBV19 and TRBJ1-5; 8 bases are shared with TRBD1. The CDR3 consists of 16 residues. Germline CDR1 and CDR2: LNHDA and SQIVND (reference sequence). V lost 6 bases, J lost 2 bases, and 9 bases stayed unmatched. CDR3 amino acids: CASSGQGFRGNQPQHF. The DNA of the CDR3 is TGTGCCAGTAGCGGACAGGGATTTCGAGGCAATCAGCCCCAGCATTTT.

The chain employs TRBV20-1 and TRBJ2-7; weak D call: TRBD2 (5 bases). V gave up 3 bases and J gave up 3 bases, with 15 bases separating them. The CDR3 covers 14 residues. Germline assignment: CDR1 DFQATT and CDR2 SNEGSKA (reference sequence). CDR3 region: CSASGGARGYEQYF. The CDR3, as DNA: TGCAGTGCTAGTGGAGGAGCCCGCGGCTACGAGCAGTACTTC.

There are a few counts of this clonotype. This chain uses TRBV28 with TRBJ2-7, with 8 nucleotides matching TRBD2. The V segment lost 3 bases and the J segment 6 bases; nucleotides outside the gene matches: 13. The CDR3 loop spans 16 amino acids. Germline CDR1 MDHEN, CDR2 SYDVKM. The CDR3 DNA reads TGTGCCAGCAGTTTCTTAGAGCGAAGCGGGAGCCCCGAGCAGTACTTC. Translated: CASSFLERSGSPEQYF. The whole variable domain, remainder taken from reference TRBV28 and TRBJ2-7, is DVKVTQSSRYLVKRTGEKVFLECVQDMDHENMFWYRQDPGLGLRLIYFSYDVKMKEKGDIPEGYSVSREKKERFSLILESASTNQTSMYLCASSFLERSGSPEQYFGPGTRLTVT.